Included here is one T cell receptor (beta chain) sequence, with context. The sample belongs to a study of blood T cell repertoires in COVID-19. In the study overall: Samples taken during acute and convalescent COVID-19 were collected in the United States, Italy and Spain. Sources were T cells, B-cell-depleted T cells, or PBMCs; the material itself was cDNA or gDNA.

The participants were between about 18 and 90 years old and came from under 25 US areas. Sequencing used immunoSEQ multiplex PCR; TCRdb keeps in-frame clones, though not all of them. The sample comprises approximately 350,000 clones, roughly 87% of which are singletons, and just under 3% rests with the top ten. The CDR3 length is 17 residues. After removal of 0 bases from V and 2 bases from J, the junction contained 5 bases not matched to a gene. The rearrangement uses TRBV5-3 and TRBJ2-3; 11 bases line up with TRBD2. TRBV5-3 is filed as an ORF, its function uncertain. Source material: PBMCs or T cells enriched from blood (not recorded which). The receptor comes from a woman under 40 who had recovered from COVID-19. The CDR3 is CARSLGLAGGVTDTQYF. CDR3 nucleotide sequence: TGTGCCAGAAGCTTGGGTCTAGCGGGGGGCGTCACAGATACGCAGTATTTT.